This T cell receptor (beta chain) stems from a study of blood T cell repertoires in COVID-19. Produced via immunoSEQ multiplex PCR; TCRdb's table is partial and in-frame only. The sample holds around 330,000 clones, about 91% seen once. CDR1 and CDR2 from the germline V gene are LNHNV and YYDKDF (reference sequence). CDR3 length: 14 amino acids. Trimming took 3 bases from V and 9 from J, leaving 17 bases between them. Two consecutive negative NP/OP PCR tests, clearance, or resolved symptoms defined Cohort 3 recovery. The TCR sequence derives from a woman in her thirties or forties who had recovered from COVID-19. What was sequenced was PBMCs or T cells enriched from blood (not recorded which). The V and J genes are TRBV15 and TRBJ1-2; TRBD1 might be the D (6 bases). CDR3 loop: CATSSVGHPISYTF. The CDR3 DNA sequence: TGTGCCACCAGCAGTGTGGGACACCCGATAAGCTACACCTTC.